This T cell receptor beta chain was retrieved from a study of neoadjuvant anti-PD-1 for oral cavity cancer. The overall study: Most patients had three to four biweekly doses of 3 mg/kg nivolumab before resection. Broader study findings: Greater tumor shrinkage accompanied bigger post-treatment sizes of preexisting clones.

Turning to this clone: No antigen is known for it.

The V end lost 3 bases, the J end lost 3 bases, and 3 bases lay between the germline ends. The CDR3 length is 12 residues. Germline V lookup: CDR1 MDHEN, CDR2 SYDVKM. Profiling relied on immunoSEQ multiplex PCR, and the TCRdb table lists in-frame clones only, not all of them. Seen here are 6,500 to 8,500 clones, over 45% observed once, and the top ten hold approximately 6%. The sample here was tumor tissue, taken before nivolumab (anti-PD-1) treatment. The rearrangement links TRBV28 to TRBJ1-5; D remains unclear. The source of this sequence is a person between 40 and 85 years old with oral cavity squamous cell carcinoma. The CDR3 DNA reads TGTGCCAGCAGTTTTTCCAATCAGCCCCAGCATTTT. This codes for CASSFSNQPQHF.